The rows below give T cell receptor beta chains drawn from one sample of a study of blood T cell repertoires in COVID-19. Some clones are missing from TCRdb's copy, which holds only in-frame ones; the method was immunoSEQ multiplex PCR. In the table there are around 200,000 clones, around 87% of which are singletons. The sequencing input was peripheral blood. The receptor set was obtained from a young man with active or convalescent COVID-19. Both conserved end residues are part of each CDR3. The order of the fields is V gene, D gene, clone size, J gene, CDR3 protein, CDR3 DNA. A D gene is named only where the DNA matches it firmly. Clone size appears in some rows only: once, few, many, or a class for an expanded clone.

TRBV3-1/TRBV3-2,TRBD1,once,TRBJ2-7,CASSQDFGQGGLYEQYF,TGTGCCAGCAGCCAAGATTTTGGACAGGGTGGCCTCTACGAGCAGTACTTC
TRBV5-1,NA,NA,TRBJ2-5,CASSPTGLGGKTQYF,TGCGCCAGCAGCCCTACGGGACTGGGCGGGAAGACCCAGTACTTC
TRBV5-1,NA,once,TRBJ1-2,CASSLAVAHSVNYGYTF,TGCGCCAGCAGCTTGGCCGTGGCCCACAGTGTAAACTATGGCTACACCTTC
TRBV5-8,TRBD1,NA,TRBJ1-5,CASSWGTGRIGQPQHF,TGTGCCAGCAGCTGGGGGACAGGGAGAATTGGACAGCCCCAGCATTTT
TRBV14,NA,few,TRBJ1-5,CASSQGWVVGQPQHF,TGTGCCAGCAGCCAAGGATGGGTCGTCGGGCAGCCCCAGCATTTT
TRBV9,TRBD2,once,TRBJ2-2,CASSAGLASPGELFF,TGTGCCAGCAGCGCAGGACTAGCCTCCCCCGGGGAGCTGTTTTTT
TRBV6-5,NA,NA,TRBJ1-2,CASSYGQHYGYTF,TGTGCCAGCAGTTACGGGCAACACTATGGCTACACCTTC
TRBV12-3/TRBV12-4,TRBD2,NA,TRBJ2-5,CASSPTSVGRYF,TGTGCCAGCAGCCCTACTAGCGTGGGTCGGTACTTC
TRBV4-3,NA,NA,TRBJ2-2,CASSQDLQGPGELFF,TGCGCCAGCAGCCAAGATCTACAGGGCCCCGGGGAGCTGTTTTTT
TRBV20-1,TRBD1,NA,TRBJ2-7,CSASHLRGQGPYEQYF,TGCAGTGCTAGTCATTTGAGGGGACAGGGGCCCTACGAGCAGTACTTC
TRBV9,NA,few,TRBJ1-3,CASSVDPSSGNTIYF,TGTGCCAGCAGCGTAGATCCCAGCTCTGGAAACACCATATATTTT
TRBV5-8,NA,once,TRBJ1-2,CASSIDPQVAGYTF,TGTGCCAGCAGCATAGACCCACAGGTCGCCGGCTACACCTTC
TRBV9,TRBD2,NA,TRBJ2-3,CASSPDRSSGYTDTQYF,TGTGCCAGCAGCCCAGACCGGTCTAGCGGATACACAGATACGCAGTATTTT
TRBV7-2,TRBD2,NA,TRBJ2-1,CASSSLAGDYNEQFF,TGTGCCAGCAGCTCCCTAGCGGGGGATTATAATGAGCAGTTCTTC
TRBV11-3,TRBD2,NA,TRBJ2-1,CASSLDSASGDYNEQFF,TGTGCCAGCAGCTTAGATAGCGCGAGCGGGGACTACAATGAGCAGTTCTTC
TRBV28,TRBD1,once,TRBJ1-5,CASSLVRFSDREGINQPQHF,TGTGCCAGCAGTTTAGTGAGGTTCTCGGACAGGGAAGGAATTAATCAGCCCCAGCATTTT
TRBV6-6,NA,once,TRBJ1-2,CASSPQGFRDRDYGYTF,TGTGCCAGCAGTCCCCAGGGGTTTCGGGATCGGGACTATGGCTACACCTTC
TRBV5-6,NA,NA,TRBJ1-4,CASNALATNEKLFF,TGTGCCAGCAACGCCCTAGCAACTAATGAAAAACTGTTTTTT
TRBV10-3,TRBD2,NA,TRBJ2-7,CAISTTGTSTTQQYF,TGTGCCATCAGCACGACCGGGACTAGCACTACGCAGCAGTACTTC
TRBV6-2/TRBV6-3,NA,NA,TRBJ1-5,CASSYDRWNQPQHF,TGTGCCAGCAGTTACGACAGATGGAATCAGCCCCAGCATTTT
TRBV19,TRBD1,NA,TRBJ1-5,CASSNGQGANQPQHF,TGTGCCAGTAGTAACGGACAGGGGGCGAATCAGCCCCAGCATTTT
TRBV27,TRBD2,NA,TRBJ2-7,CASSWAGGPSSYEQYF,TGTGCCAGCAGTTGGGCGGGAGGGCCTTCTTCGTACGAGCAGTACTTC
TRBV14,TRBD2,NA,TRBJ2-5,CASSRLAGALGVETQYF,TGTGCCAGCAGCCGCCTAGCGGGGGCCCTTGGGGTGGAGACCCAGTACTTC
TRBV1,NA,few,TRBJ1-1,CTSSPSGERNTEAFF,TGCACCAGCAGCCCCTCCGGGGAGAGGAACACTGAAGCTTTCTTT
TRBV24-1,NA,NA,TRBJ1-3,CATDITGHSGNTIYF,TGTGCCACCGATATCACAGGTCACTCTGGAAACACCATATATTTT
TRBV27,NA,NA,TRBJ1-1,CASSNGGGRSEAFF,TGTGCCAGCAGTAATGGGGGGGGGCGGTCTGAAGCTTTCTTT
TRBV7-9,NA,NA,TRBJ1-1,CASSYYGETEAFF,TGTGCCAGCAGCTATTATGGGGAGACTGAAGCTTTCTTT
TRBV5-4,TRBD1,NA,TRBJ1-4,CASTHGGGATNEKLFF,TGTGCCAGCACACACGGAGGGGGCGCAACTAATGAAAAACTGTTTTTT